The 19 T cell receptor beta chains below were found in one sample sequenced in a study of T cell responses to AZD1222 COVID-19 vaccine. This table comes from immunoSEQ multiplex PCR, and its TCRdb copy is limited to in-frame clones, with some not included. The sample carries approximately 130,000 clones, roughly 90% recorded once. The sequences come from peripheral blood, collected on day 0 of AZD1222 vaccination. The origin of the receptors is an adult in good health.

The chain couples TRBV13 to TRBJ1-1; 7 bases align to TRBD1. Germline V gene sequence: CDR1 PRHDT, CDR2 FYEKMQ (reference sequence). There are 15 residues in the CDR3. The J segment lost 3 bases and the V segment lost 6 bases, leaving 10 bases of the junction unmatched. CDR3 residues: CASRVIATGHTEAFF. CDR3 sequence (DNA): TGTGCCAGCAGGGTTATTGCGACAGGGCACACTGAAGCTTTCTTT.

V is TRBV28 and J is TRBJ1-2, with D perhaps matching TRBD1 (5 bases). The V end was cut by 7 bases, the J end by 2 bases, with 8 bases between. CDR3 size: 12 residues. Per the germline V gene, CDR1 is MDHEN and CDR2 is SYDVKM. CDR3 nucleotide sequence: TGTGCCAGCAACGGGGGGAACTATGGCTACACCTTC. It is translated as CASNGGNYGYTF.

The V call is TRBV5-1, the J call TRBJ1-3, with unresolved D. Germline V gene sequence: CDR1 SGHRS, CDR2 YFSETQ. Trimming took off 4 bases at V and 4 bases at J, with 9 bases between the two ends. The CDR3 is made up of 13 amino acids. In nucleotides, the CDR3 is TGCGCCAGCAGCCAGGAATCCGGAAACACCATATATTTT. As protein: CASSQESGNTIYF.

This chain's CDR3 is CASSLAGYEAFF. CDR3 nucleotide sequence: TGTGCCAGCAGCTTGGCGGGCTATGAAGCTTTCTTT. The chain combines TRBV5-4 with TRBJ1-1, with D unclear. Germline-derived CDR1 and CDR2 are SGHNT and YYREEE (reference sequence). V gave up 0 bases and J gave up 7 bases, with 7 bases separating them. The CDR3 contains 12 residues.

V and J are TRBV28 and TRBJ1-6; 7 bases are a match to TRBD1. Per the germline V gene, CDR1 is MDHEN and CDR2 is SYDVKM. Trimming cost V 8 bases and J 6 bases; bases outside gene matches: 10. This CDR3 has 15 amino acids. The CDR3 DNA is TGTGCCAGCTTGAGGGGGCCCTTCGGTAATTCACCCCTCCACTTT. It translates to CASLRGPFGNSPLHF.

In this sample, this clone turned up once. The CDR3 region has the DNA TGTGCCAGCAGCCCCTTAGCGGGGCCCTACGAGCAGTACTTC. It yields the protein CASSPLAGPYEQYF. The chain carries TRBV3-1 (or the pseudogene TRBV3-2) and TRBJ2-7; TRBD2 matches at 8 bases. The CDR3 runs 14 residues. V gave up 4 bases and J gave up 2 bases; unmatched junction bases: 4. The V gene's germline CDR1 is LGHDT and CDR2 YNNKEL (reference sequence).

V gene TRBV5-1 combines with J gene TRBJ2-2, with D perhaps TRBD2 (6 bases). The CDR3 has 13 amino acids. Between the trimmed V and J ends, which lost 6 bases and 6 bases, there was a span of 12 bases. Germline lookup yields CDR1 SGHRS and CDR2 YFSETQ. The CDR3 protein is CASKSREAGELFF. The CDR3 DNA reads as TGCGCCAGCAAAAGTAGGGAGGCCGGGGAGCTGTTTTTT.

The V gene is TRBV6-4, the J gene TRBJ2-1; a weak D match, TRBD2 (7 bases). CDR1 MRHNA and CDR2 SNTAGT come from the germline V gene. This CDR3 contains 16 residues. Trimming cost V 0 bases and J 7 bases, with 16 bases left between them. The chain's CDR3 is CASSDSIGGGKNEQFF. For the CDR3, the DNA is TGTGCCAGCAGTGACTCGATAGGGGGAGGGAAAAATGAGCAGTTCTTC.

The rearrangement joins TRBV27 to TRBJ2-7; D unclear. CDR1 MNHEY and CDR2 SMNVEV come from the germline V gene (reference sequence). V was cut by 3 bases and J by 2 bases, with 11 bases left in between. CDR3 size: 14 residues. This chain's CDR3 is CASSFFDGPYEQYF. CDR3 DNA: TGTGCCAGCAGTTTTTTCGACGGACCCTACGAGCAGTACTTC.

V gene TRBV5-1 combines with J gene TRBJ2-1; 8 bases fit TRBD2. V gave up 1 base and J gave up 8 bases; unmatched junction bases: 8. Germline CDR1 SGHRS, CDR2 YFSETQ. The CDR3 length is 15 residues. The chain's CDR3 is CASSLYLAGTDEQFF. The CDR3 nucleotides are TGCGCCAGCAGCTTGTATCTAGCGGGTACGGATGAGCAGTTCTTC.

The chain employs TRBV14 and TRBJ1-3, with unresolved D. Germline V gene sequence: CDR1 SGHDN, CDR2 FVKESK. V shed 4 bases and J shed 0 bases, with 13 bases lying between them. This CDR3 contains 16 residues. The CDR3 DNA reads as TGTGCCAGCAGCCCCCCCGGGCAGACCTCTGGAAACACCATATATTTT. It yields the protein CASSPPGQTSGNTIYF.

The rearrangement links TRBV19 to TRBJ2-1; TRBD2 aligns across 10 bases. Germline trimming cut 3 bases from V and 10 bases from J; bases unmatched to any gene: 9. The CDR3 is 15 residues long. Germline loops: CDR1 LNHDA, CDR2 SQIVND (reference sequence). For the CDR3, the DNA is TGTGCCAGTAGTATCAGGAGCGGGAGGGCCGGAGAGCAGTTCTTC. It codes for CASSIRSGRAGEQFF. The full variable domain, rest sourced from reference TRBV19 and TRBJ2-1, is DGGITQSPKYLFRKEGQNVTLSCEQNLNHDAMYWYRQDPGQGLRLIYYSQIVNDFQKGDIAEGYSVSREKKESFPLTVTSAQKNPTAFYLCASSIRSGRAGEQFFGPGTRLTVL.

This rearrangement joins TRBV19 to TRBJ1-3; TRBD1 matches 9 bases. Germline V gene data show CDR1 as LNHDA and CDR2 as SQIVND (reference sequence). Trimming at V came to 4 bases and at J to 0 bases, leaving 10 bases not matched to a gene. There are 18 residues in the CDR3. The CDR3, as DNA: TGTGCCAGTAGTAGACGGACGGGACAGGGTAACTCTGGAAACACCATATATTTT. Translation gives CASSRRTGQGNSGNTIYF.

Comment on this clone: The final CDR3 position lacks the conserved phenylalanine or tryptophan, pointing to a likely read error. The limits of the CDR3 on the DNA are not certain, so only TCRdb's listed CDR3 is given. The CDR3 spells CAVRKYIPGQS. The gene calls are TRBV19 and TRBJ2-7; the table calls TRBD1, which could not be checked here. A total of 11 residues make up the CDR3, ends included. Germline V gene data show CDR1 as LNHDA and CDR2 as SQIVND (reference sequence).

The V call is TRBV29-1, the J call TRBJ1-5, with D possibly matching TRBD1 (5 bases). The CDR3 totals 12 residues. V lost 6 bases and J lost 9, with 15 bases in between. The germline V gene encodes CDR1 SQVTM and CDR2 ANQGSEA. The CDR3 reads CSVRDPRGPQHF. CDR3 DNA: TGCAGCGTCCGGGACCCCCGCGGGCCCCAGCATTTT.

The J gene is TRBJ1-3, the V gene TRBV6-6, with D tentatively TRBD1 (5 bases). From germline, CDR1 is MNHNY and CDR2 SVGAGI (reference sequence). Trimming removed 5 bases at V and 7 bases at J, with 18 bases between. The CDR3 has 15 residues. CDR3 nucleotide sequence: TGTGCCAGCAGTATTAGCAGGGTAATAGGGAACACCATATATTTT. It yields the protein CASSISRVIGNTIYF.

Here the CDR3 DNA reads TGTGCCAGCAGCTCCGACAGGGACCACGAGCAGTACTTC. Protein sequence: CASSSDRDHEQYF. V is TRBV7-3 and J is TRBJ2-7; 7 bases map to TRBD1. The V and J ends lost 4 bases and 5 bases, in that order; junction bases with no gene match: 5. The CDR3 runs 13 residues. CDR1 is SGHTA and CDR2 is FQGTGA in the germline V gene.

The chain links TRBV27 to TRBJ1-2; D unclear. The CDR3 totals 16 residues. Trimming removed 2 bases at V and 4 bases at J, with 17 bases between. Germline V gene data show CDR1 as MNHEY and CDR2 as SMNVEV (reference sequence). CDR3 loop: CASSLKPVTSPYGYTF. DNA of the CDR3: TGTGCCAGCAGTTTAAAACCGGTTACGTCTCCCTATGGCTACACCTTC.

V is TRBV28 and J is TRBJ1-1, with D unresolved. CDR3 size: 13 residues. The V and J ends lost 8 bases and 6 bases respectively, with 16 bases between them. Per germline, CDR1 MDHEN and CDR2 SYDVKM. The CDR3 DNA reads as TGTGCCAGCTACCTAAGGAGTGTGGCTGAAGCTTTCTTT. Residues: CASYLRSVAEAFF.